Below, 17 T cell receptor beta chains from the same sample are listed, as sequenced in a study of shared clonotypes between healthy human individuals. Sequenced by immunoSEQ multiplex PCR; TCRdb stores in-frame clones only, minus some. The repertoire holds roughly 2.5 million clones, with approximately 94% as singletons. Sequenced input: naive CD4+ T cells sorted from blood. Subset: CD45RA+ positively selected. These receptors were obtained from a man aged 18-30 years in good health.

The rearrangement uses TRBV9 and TRBJ2-3, with 9 bases matching TRBD1. This CDR3 is 16 amino acids long. V shed 4 bases, J shed 2 bases, and the junction held 8 bases outside the gene matches. CDR1 is SGDLS and CDR2 is YYNGEE in the germline V gene. CDR3 protein: CASSTRRTGVTDTQYF. The CDR3 DNA reads as TGTGCCAGCAGCACGCGTAGGACAGGGGTCACAGATACGCAGTATTTT.

The V gene is TRBV6-5, the J gene TRBJ1-1; no firm D call. Germline V gene data show CDR1 as MNHEY and CDR2 as SVGAGI. V lost 10 bases, J lost 1 base, and 10 bases lay in between. The CDR3 totals 12 residues. The CDR3 spells CATRRGNTEAFF. The CDR3 DNA sequence: TGTGCCACCAGGCGGGGGAACACTGAAGCTTTCTTT.

The chain employs TRBV2 and TRBJ2-3, with 8 bases that match TRBD2. The CDR3 spans 12 residues. Per germline, CDR1 SNHLY and CDR2 FYNNEI. V shed 7 bases, J shed 6 bases, and the junction held 3 bases outside the gene matches. This CDR3 is CASKRGGDTQYF. The DNA of the CDR3 is TGTGCCAGCAAGCGCGGGGGGGATACGCAGTATTTT.

This chain connects TRBV18 to TRBJ1-1; 9 nucleotides match TRBD1. Trimming at V came to 3 bases and at J to 4 bases, leaving 3 bases not matched to a gene. Germline CDR1 is KGHSH and CDR2 is LQKENI. CDR3 length: 14 amino acids. The CDR3 DNA is TGTGCCAGCTCACCGGACAGGGGTGTCACTGAAGCTTTCTTT. It translates to CASSPDRGVTEAFF.

The chain combines TRBV4-1 with TRBJ2-3; 11 nucleotides line up with TRBD2. This CDR3 region has 15 residues. V was pared by 4 bases and J by 5 bases, with 5 bases of the junction left unmatched. Germline loops: CDR1 MGHRA, CDR2 YSYEKL. The CDR3 is CASSRSLAGVDTQYF. In DNA, the CDR3 is TGCGCCAGCAGCCGATCACTAGCGGGAGTAGATACGCAGTATTTT.

The gene calls are TRBV5-1 and TRBJ2-3, with no clear D. V dropped 4 bases and J dropped 2 bases, with 20 bases sitting between them. The CDR3 is 17 residues long. Germline CDR1 is SGHRS and CDR2 is YFSETQ. The CDR3: CASSGRDWVGITDTQYF. CDR3 nucleotides: TGCGCCAGCAGCGGCCGTGACTGGGTGGGCATCACAGATACGCAGTATTTT.

V gene TRBV7-3 combines with J gene TRBJ2-3, with TRBD1 as a possible D gene (6 bases). Germline CDR1 SGHTA, CDR2 FQGTGA. The CDR3 is 13 residues long. Trimming took off 5 bases at V and 6 bases at J, with 12 bases between the two ends. This CDR3 is CASSAQGFDTQYF. CDR3 sequence (DNA): TGTGCCAGCAGCGCTCAGGGGTTCGATACGCAGTATTTT.

This chain joins TRBV30 and TRBJ1-5; D is possibly TRBD1 (6 bases). Germline V gives CDR1 GTSNPN, CDR2 SVGIG (reference sequence). Trimming cost V 0 bases and J 3 bases, with 18 bases left between them. CDR3 length: 17 residues. The CDR3 DNA reads as TGTGCCTGGAGTGTATCCTCTATGGACAGCAACAATCAGCCCCAGCATTTT. It specifies CAWSVSSMDSNNQPQHF.

The rearrangement uses TRBV19 and TRBJ2-1; 7 nucleotides align to TRBD1. The germline V gene encodes CDR1 LNHDA and CDR2 SQIVND (reference sequence). J was trimmed by 1 base and V by 5 bases; bases with no gene match: 5. CDR3 length: 15 residues. The CDR3 DNA follows: TGTGCCAGTAGTCCAGACAGGGTGTCCTACAATGAGCAGTTCTTC. This gives the protein CASSPDRVSYNEQFF.

The sample holds a few counts of this clone. This chain joins TRBV25-1 and TRBJ1-5; possibly TRBD1 for D (6 bases). CDR1 and CDR2 from the germline V gene are MGHDK and SYGVNS. With 4 bases removed from V and 0 bases from J, the gap between germline ends came to 13 bases. This CDR3 has 16 amino acids. In DNA form, the CDR3 reads TGTGCCAGCAGTGCCGGGACACCGAATAGCAATCAGCCCCAGCATTTT. Protein product: CASSAGTPNSNQPQHF.

The rearrangement uses TRBV6-1 and TRBJ1-5; tentatively, D is TRBD1 (5 bases). The CDR3 is 15 residues long. Germline CDR1 and CDR2: MNHNS and SASEGT. V was trimmed by 10 bases and J by 0 bases, leaving 16 bases between them. DNA for the CDR3: TGTGCCATCCGTTCCGGGACGGCTAGCAATCAGCCCCAGCATTTT. It yields the protein CAIRSGTASNQPQHF.

This clone has just a few counts. The chain is built from TRBV30 and TRBJ1-6; unclear D gene. Germline V gene lookup returns CDR1 GTSNPN and CDR2 SVGIG (reference sequence). V was shortened by 3 bases and J by 8 bases, with 11 bases between the two germline ends. CDR3 length equals 13 residues. In DNA form, the CDR3 reads TGTGCCTGGAGCGGGATGCGGGATTCACCCCTCCACTTT. Translation gives CAWSGMRDSPLHF.

The chain combines TRBV5-1 with TRBJ2-5, with 8 positions matching TRBD2. The germline CDR1 and CDR2 sequences are SGHRS and YFSETQ. J lost 2 bases, V lost 0 bases, and 6 bases had no gene match. The CDR3 is 16 amino acids. The CDR3 bases are TGCGCCAGCAGCTTGGGCCCACTAGCGGCACAAGAGACCCAGTACTTC. Translation: CASSLGPLAAQETQYF.

Note on this clone: Other DNA sequences in the sample encode the same CDR3. J is TRBJ2-7 and V is TRBV20-1; 8 nucleotides align to TRBD1. CDR1 and CDR2 (germline): DFQATT, SNEGSKA (reference sequence). The CDR3 runs 11 residues. With V trimmed by 6 bases and J by 6 bases, 4 bases remained unmatched. The CDR3, as DNA: TGCAGTGCGCAGGGGGCAGGCGAGCAGTACTTC. Amino acids: CSAQGAGEQYF.

V gene TRBV19 combines with J gene TRBJ1-1; tentative D call: TRBD1 (5 bases). The CDR3 extends over 14 amino acids. Between the trimmed V and J ends, which lost 7 bases and 5 bases, there was a span of 17 bases. Per germline, CDR1 LNHDA and CDR2 SQIVND (reference sequence). CDR3 sequence reads: CASTDPGALTEAFF. The CDR3, as DNA: TGTGCCAGTACCGACCCCGGGGCTTTGACTGAAGCTTTCTTT.

This chain uses TRBV6-6 with TRBJ2-7; 7 nucleotides line up with TRBD1. Germline V gene data show CDR1 as MNHNY and CDR2 as SVGAGI (reference sequence). This CDR3 spans 14 amino acids. Losses at the gene ends were 7 bases for V and 3 bases for J; bases not matched to a gene: 9. CDR3: CASTADRDNYEQYF. CDR3 DNA sequence: TGTGCCAGCACCGCAGACAGGGACAACTACGAGCAGTACTTC.

The chain couples TRBV5-1 to TRBJ2-1, with 8 bases matching TRBD1. CDR3 size: 14 residues. Germline V gene data show CDR1 as SGHRS and CDR2 as YFSETQ. Losses at the gene ends were 4 bases for V and 7 bases for J; bases not matched to a gene: 7. CDR3 region: CASSHGQGWNEQFF. CDR3 coding DNA: TGCGCCAGCAGCCACGGACAGGGCTGGAATGAGCAGTTCTTC.